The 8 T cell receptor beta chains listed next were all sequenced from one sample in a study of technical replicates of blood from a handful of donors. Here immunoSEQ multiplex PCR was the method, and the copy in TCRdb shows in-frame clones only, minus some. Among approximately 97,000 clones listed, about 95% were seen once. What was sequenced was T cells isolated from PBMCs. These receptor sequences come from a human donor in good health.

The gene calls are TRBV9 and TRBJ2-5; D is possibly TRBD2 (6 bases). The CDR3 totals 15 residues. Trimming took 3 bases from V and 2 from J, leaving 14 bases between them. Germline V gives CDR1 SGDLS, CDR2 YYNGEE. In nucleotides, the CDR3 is TGTGCCAGCAGCGACGGGGGAGCCCTTCAAGAGACCCAGTACTTC. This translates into CASSDGGALQETQYF. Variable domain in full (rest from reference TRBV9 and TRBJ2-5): DSGVTQTPKHLITATGQRVTLRCSPRSGDLSVYWYQQSLDQGLQFLIQYYNGEERAKGNILERFSAQQFPDLHSELNLSSLELGDSALYFCASSDGGALQETQYFGPGTRLLVL.

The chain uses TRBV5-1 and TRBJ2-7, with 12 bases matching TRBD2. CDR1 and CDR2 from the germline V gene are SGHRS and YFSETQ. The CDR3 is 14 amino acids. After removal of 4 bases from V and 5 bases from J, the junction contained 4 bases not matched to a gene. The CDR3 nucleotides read TGCGCCAGCAGCCAAAGACTAGCGGGAGACGAGCAGTACTTC. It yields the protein CASSQRLAGDEQYF.

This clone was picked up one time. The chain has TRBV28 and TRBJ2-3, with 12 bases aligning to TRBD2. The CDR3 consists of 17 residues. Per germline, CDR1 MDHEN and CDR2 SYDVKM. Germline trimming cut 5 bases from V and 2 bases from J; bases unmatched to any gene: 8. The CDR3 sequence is CASSIEGLAGFTDTQYF. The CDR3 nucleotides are TGTGCCAGCAGTATAGAGGGACTAGCGGGCTTCACAGATACGCAGTATTTT.

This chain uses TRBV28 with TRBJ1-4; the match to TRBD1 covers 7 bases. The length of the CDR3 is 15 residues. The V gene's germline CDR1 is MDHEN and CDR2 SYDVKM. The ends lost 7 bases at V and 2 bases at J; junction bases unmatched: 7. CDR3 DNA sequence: TGTGCCAGCACCTTGACAGGGCTCACTAATGAAAAACTGTTTTTT. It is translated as CASTLTGLTNEKLFF. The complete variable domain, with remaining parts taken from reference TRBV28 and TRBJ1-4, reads DVKVTQSSRYLVKRTGEKVFLECVQDMDHENMFWYRQDPGLGLRLIYFSYDVKMKEKGDIPEGYSVSREKKERFSLILESASTNQTSMYLCASTLTGLTNEKLFFGSGTQLSVL.

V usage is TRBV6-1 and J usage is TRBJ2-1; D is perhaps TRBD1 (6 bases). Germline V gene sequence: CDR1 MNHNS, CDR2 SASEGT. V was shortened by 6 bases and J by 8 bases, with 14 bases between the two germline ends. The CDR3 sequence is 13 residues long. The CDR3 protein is CASRTGHLDEQFF. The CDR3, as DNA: TGTGCCAGCAGGACGGGACATCTAGATGAGCAGTTCTTC.

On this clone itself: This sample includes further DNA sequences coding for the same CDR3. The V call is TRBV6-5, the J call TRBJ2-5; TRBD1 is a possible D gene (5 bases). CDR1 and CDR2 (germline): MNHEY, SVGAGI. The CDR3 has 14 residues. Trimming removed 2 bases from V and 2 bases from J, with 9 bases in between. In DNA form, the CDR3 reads TGTGCCAGCAGTTACGGGGCAGTACAAGAGACCCAGTACTTC. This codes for CASSYGAVQETQYF.

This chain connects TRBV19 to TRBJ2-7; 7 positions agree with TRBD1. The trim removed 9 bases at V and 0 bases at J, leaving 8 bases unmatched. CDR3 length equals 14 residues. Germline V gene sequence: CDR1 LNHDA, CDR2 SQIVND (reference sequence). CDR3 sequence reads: CASVRDRDSYEQYF. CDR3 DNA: TGTGCCAGCGTAAGGGACAGAGACTCCTACGAGCAGTACTTC.

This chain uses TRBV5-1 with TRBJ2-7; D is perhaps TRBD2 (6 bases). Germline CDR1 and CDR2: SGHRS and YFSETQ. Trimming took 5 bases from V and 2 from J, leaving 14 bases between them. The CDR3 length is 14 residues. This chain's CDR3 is CASREGPFTYEQYF. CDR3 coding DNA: TGCGCCAGCAGGGAGGGACCGTTCACCTACGAGCAGTACTTC.